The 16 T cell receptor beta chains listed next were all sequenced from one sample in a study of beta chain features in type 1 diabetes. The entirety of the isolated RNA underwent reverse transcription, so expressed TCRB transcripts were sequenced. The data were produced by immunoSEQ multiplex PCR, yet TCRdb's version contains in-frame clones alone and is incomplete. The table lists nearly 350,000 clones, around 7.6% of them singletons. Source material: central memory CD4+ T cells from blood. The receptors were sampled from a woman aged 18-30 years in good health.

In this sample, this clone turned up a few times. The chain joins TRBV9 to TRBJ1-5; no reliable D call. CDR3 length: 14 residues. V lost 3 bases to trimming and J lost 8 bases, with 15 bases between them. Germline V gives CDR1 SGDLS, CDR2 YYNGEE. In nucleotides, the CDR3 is TGTGCCAGCAGCGACAGACCAGGAGGAAAGCCCCAGCATTTT. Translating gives CASSDRPGGKPQHF.

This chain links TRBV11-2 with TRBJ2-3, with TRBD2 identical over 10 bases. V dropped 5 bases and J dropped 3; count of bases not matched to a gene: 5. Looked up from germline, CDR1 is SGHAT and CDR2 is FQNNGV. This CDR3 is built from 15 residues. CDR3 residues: CASSRAGGPTDTQYF. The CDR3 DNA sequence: TGTGCCAGCAGCCGAGCGGGAGGGCCGACAGATACGCAGTATTTT. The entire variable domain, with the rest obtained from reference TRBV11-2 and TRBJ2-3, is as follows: EAGVAQSPRYKIIEKRQSVAFWCNPISGHATLYWYQQILGQGPKLLIQFQNNGVVDDSQLPKDRFSAERLKGVDSTLKIQPAKLEDSAVYLCASSRAGGPTDTQYFGPGTRLTVL.

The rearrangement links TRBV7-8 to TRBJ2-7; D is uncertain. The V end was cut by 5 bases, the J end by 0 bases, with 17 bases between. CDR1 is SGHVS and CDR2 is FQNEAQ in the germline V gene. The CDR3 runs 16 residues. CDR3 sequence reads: CASSPGLSIGSYEQYF. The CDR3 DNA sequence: TGTGCCAGCAGCCCTGGGTTGTCAATCGGCTCCTACGAGCAGTACTTC.

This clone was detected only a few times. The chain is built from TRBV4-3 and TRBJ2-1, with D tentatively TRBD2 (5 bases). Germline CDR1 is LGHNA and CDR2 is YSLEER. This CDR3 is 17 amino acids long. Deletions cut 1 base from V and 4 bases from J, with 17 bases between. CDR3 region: CASSQGVQAGNYNEQFF. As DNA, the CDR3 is TGCGCCAGCAGCCAAGGAGTGCAGGCCGGGAATTACAATGAGCAGTTCTTC.

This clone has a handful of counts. CDR3 in DNA: TGTGCCAGCAGTATTGGGCGACAAACCTACAATGAGCAGTTCTTC. It specifies CASSIGRQTYNEQFF. V and J are TRBV28 and TRBJ2-1; D gene uncertain. The CDR3 extends over 15 amino acids. Germline loops: CDR1 MDHEN, CDR2 SYDVKM. V lost 5 bases to trimming and J lost 2 bases, with 13 bases between them. The full variable domain, rest sourced from reference TRBV28 and TRBJ2-1, is DVKVTQSSRYLVKRTGEKVFLECVQDMDHENMFWYRQDPGLGLRLIYFSYDVKMKEKGDIPEGYSVSREKKERFSLILESASTNQTSMYLCASSIGRQTYNEQFFGPGTRLTVL.

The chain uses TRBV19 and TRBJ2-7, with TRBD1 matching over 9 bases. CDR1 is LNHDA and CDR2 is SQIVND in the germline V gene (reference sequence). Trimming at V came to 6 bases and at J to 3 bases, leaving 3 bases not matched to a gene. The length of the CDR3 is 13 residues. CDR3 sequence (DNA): TGTGCCAGTAGCTTGACAGGGGGCTACGAGCAGTACTTC. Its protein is CASSLTGGYEQYF.

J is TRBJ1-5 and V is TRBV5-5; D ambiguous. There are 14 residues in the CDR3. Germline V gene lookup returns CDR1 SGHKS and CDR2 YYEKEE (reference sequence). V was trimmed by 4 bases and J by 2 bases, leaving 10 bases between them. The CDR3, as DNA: TGTGCCAGCAGCCAAGGACGGGGCAATCAGCCCCAGCATTTT. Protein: CASSQGRGNQPQHF. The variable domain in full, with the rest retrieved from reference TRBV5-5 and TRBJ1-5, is DAGVTQSPTHLIKTRGQQVTLRCSPISGHKSVSWYQQVLGQGPQFIFQYYEKEERGRGNFPDRFSARQFPNYSSELNVNALLLGDSALYLCASSQGRGNQPQHFGDGTRLSIL.

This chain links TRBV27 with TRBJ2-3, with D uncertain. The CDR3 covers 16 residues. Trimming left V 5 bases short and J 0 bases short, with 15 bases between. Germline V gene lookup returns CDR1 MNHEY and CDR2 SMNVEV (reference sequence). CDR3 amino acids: CASSPPGRISTDTQYF. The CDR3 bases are TGTGCCAGCAGTCCTCCTGGACGGATTAGCACAGATACGCAGTATTTT.

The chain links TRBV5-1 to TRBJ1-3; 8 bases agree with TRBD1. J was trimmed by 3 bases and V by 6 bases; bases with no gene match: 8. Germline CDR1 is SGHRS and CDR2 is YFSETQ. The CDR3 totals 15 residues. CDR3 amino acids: CASTVQGALGNTIYF. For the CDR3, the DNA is TGCGCCAGCACTGTCCAGGGGGCGCTTGGAAACACCATATATTTT.

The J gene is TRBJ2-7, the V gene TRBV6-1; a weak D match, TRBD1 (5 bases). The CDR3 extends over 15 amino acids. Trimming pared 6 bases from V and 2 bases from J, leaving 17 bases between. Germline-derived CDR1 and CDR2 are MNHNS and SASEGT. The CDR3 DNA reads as TGTGCCAGCAGACAGGACGGCTATAACCCCTACGAGCAGTACTTC. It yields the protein CASRQDGYNPYEQYF.

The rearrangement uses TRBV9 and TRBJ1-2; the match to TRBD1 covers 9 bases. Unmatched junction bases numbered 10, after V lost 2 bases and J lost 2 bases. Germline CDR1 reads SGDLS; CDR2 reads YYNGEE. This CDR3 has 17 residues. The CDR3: CASSVQSQGALNYGYTF. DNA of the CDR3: TGTGCCAGCAGCGTTCAGTCACAGGGGGCTCTCAACTATGGCTACACCTTC. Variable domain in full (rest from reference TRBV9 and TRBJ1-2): DSGVTQTPKHLITATGQRVTLRCSPRSGDLSVYWYQQSLDQGLQFLIQYYNGEERAKGNILERFSAQQFPDLHSELNLSSLELGDSALYFCASSVQSQGALNYGYTFGSGTRLTVV.

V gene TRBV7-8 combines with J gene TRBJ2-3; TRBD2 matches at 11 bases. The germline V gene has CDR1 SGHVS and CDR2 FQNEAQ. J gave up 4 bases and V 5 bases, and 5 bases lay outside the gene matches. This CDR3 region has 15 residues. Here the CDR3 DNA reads TGTGCCAGCAGCCCTAGCGGGAGGTGGGCAGATACGCAGTATTTT. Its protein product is CASSPSGRWADTQYF.

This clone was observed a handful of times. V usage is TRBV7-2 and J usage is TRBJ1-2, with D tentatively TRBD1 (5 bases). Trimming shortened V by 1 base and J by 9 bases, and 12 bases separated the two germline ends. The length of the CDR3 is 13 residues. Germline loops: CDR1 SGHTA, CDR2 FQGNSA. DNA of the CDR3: TGTGCCAGCAGCTTAGATTATGGGACCAGCTACACCTTC. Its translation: CASSLDYGTSYTF.

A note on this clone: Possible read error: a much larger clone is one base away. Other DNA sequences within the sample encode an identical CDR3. CDR3 region: CASSQDRAYNEQFF. In DNA form, the CDR3 reads TGCGCCAGCAGCCAAGATCGGGCCTACAATGAGCAGTTCTTC. This chain joins TRBV4-3 and TRBJ2-1; D is undetermined. This CDR3 comprises 14 residues. Deletions cut 0 bases from V and 2 bases from J, with 5 bases between. Germline V CDR1 and CDR2: LGHNA, YSLEER.

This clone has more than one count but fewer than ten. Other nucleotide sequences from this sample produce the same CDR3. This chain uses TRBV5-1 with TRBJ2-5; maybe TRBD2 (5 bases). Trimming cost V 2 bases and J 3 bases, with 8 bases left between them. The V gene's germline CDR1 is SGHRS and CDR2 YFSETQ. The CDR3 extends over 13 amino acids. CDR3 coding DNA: TGCGCCAGCAGCTTTCGGGGAGAAGAGACCCAGTACTTC. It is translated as CASSFRGEETQYF.

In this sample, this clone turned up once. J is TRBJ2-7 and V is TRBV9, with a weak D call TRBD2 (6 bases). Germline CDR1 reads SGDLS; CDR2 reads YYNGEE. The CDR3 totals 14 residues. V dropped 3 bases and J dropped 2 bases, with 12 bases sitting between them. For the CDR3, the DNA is TGTGCCAGCAGCGCCCACGGGAGCACCTACGAGCAGTACTTC. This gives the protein CASSAHGSTYEQYF.